This T cell receptor (beta chain) was observed in a study of T cell repertoires in cytomegalovirus infection. With V trimmed by 0 bases and J by 10 bases, 6 bases remained unmatched. Germline CDR1 SGDLS, CDR2 YYNGEE. The CDR3 length is 16 residues. TCRdb reanalysed the reads using MiXCR and keeps one entry per CDR3 protein. The sample records about 770,000 distinct CDR3 sequences, 25% to 30% being singletons. Comment on this clonotype: The antigen remains undetermined.

This sequence joins TRBV9 and TRBJ1-6, with TRBD1 matching over 11 bases. This TCR was sampled from a human donor in good health (CMV status not recorded). Some clones in this sample may be carry-over from other donors' samples. The sample in question was cultured CD8+ T cells from PBMCs, obtained from culture after CMV antigen stimulation. CDR3 in amino acids: CASSVGGGQGASPLHF. The DNA for the CDR3 is TGTGCCAGCAGCGTAGGTGGAGGACAGGGGGCCTCACCCCTCCACTTT.